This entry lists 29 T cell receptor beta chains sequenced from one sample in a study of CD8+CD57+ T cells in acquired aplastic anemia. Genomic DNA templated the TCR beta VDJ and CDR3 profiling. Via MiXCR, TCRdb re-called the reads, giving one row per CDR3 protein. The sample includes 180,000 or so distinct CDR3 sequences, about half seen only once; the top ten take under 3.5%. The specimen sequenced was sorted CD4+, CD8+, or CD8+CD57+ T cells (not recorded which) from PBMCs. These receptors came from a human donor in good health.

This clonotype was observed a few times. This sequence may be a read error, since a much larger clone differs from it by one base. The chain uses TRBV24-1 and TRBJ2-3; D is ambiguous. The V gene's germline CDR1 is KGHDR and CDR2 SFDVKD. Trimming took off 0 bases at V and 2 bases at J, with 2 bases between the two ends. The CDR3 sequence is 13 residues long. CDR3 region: CATSDLVTDTQYF. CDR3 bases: TGTGCCACCAGTGATTTGGTCACAGATACGCAGTATTTT.

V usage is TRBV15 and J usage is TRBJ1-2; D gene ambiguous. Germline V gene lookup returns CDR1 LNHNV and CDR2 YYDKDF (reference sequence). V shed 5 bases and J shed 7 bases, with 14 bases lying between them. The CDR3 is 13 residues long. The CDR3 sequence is CATSLEKQSGYTF. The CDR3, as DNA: TGTGCCACCAGCCTCGAGAAGCAGTCTGGCTACACCTTC.

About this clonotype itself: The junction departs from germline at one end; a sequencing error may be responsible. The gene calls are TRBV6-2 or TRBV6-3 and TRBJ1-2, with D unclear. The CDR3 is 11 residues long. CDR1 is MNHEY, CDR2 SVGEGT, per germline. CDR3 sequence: CASSYGQVDIF. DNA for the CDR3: TGTGCCAGCAGTTACGGGCAGGTCGACATCTTC.

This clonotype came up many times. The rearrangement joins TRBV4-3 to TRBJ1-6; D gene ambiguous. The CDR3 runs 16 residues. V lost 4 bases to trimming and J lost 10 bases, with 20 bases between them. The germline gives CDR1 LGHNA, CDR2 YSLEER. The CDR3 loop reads CASSRAADRLGSPLHF. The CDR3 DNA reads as TGCGCCAGCAGCCGAGCGGCAGACCGCTTGGGATCACCCCTCCACTTT.

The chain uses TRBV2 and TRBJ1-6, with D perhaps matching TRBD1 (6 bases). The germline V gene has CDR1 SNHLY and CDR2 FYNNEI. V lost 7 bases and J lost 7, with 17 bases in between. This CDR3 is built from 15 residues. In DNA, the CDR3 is TGTGCCAGCAATAATTCCACAGGGAGCAATTCACCCCTCCACTTT. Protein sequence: CASNNSTGSNSPLHF.

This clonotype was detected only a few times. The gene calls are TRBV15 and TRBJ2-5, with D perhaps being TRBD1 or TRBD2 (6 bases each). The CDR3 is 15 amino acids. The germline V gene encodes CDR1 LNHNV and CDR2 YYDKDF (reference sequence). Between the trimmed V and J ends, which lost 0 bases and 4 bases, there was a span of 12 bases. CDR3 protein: CATSRDKGGSETQYF. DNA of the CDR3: TGTGCCACCAGCAGAGATAAGGGGGGCTCAGAGACCCAGTACTTC.

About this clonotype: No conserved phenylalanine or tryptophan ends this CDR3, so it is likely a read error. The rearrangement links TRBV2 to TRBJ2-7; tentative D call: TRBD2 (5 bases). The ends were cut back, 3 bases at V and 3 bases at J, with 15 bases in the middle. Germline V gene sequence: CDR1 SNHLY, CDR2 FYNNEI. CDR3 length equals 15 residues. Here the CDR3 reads CASSDVSGGNYEQYS. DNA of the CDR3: TGTGCCAGCAGTGATGTCTCAGGAGGTAACTACGAGCAGTACTCC.

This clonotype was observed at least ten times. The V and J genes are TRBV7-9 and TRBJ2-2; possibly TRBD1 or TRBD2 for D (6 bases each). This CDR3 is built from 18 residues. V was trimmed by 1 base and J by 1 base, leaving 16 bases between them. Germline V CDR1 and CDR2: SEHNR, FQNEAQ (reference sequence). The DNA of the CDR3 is TGTGCCAGCAGCTTAGTTGCGTTGGCGGGACAGAACACCGGGGAGCTGTTTTTT. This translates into CASSLVALAGQNTGELFF.

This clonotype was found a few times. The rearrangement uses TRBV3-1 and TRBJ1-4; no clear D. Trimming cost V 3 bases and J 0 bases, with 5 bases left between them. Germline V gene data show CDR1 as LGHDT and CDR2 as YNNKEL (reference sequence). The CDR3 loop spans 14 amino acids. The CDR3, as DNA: TGTGCCAGCAGCCAGGGAGCAACTAATGAAAAACTGTTTTTT. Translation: CASSQGATNEKLFF.

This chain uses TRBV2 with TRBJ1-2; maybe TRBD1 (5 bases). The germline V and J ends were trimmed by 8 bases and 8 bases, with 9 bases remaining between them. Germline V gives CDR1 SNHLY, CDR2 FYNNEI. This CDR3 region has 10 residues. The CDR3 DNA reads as TGTGCCAGCTCGGGGGAAGGCTACACCTTC. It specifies CASSGEGYTF.

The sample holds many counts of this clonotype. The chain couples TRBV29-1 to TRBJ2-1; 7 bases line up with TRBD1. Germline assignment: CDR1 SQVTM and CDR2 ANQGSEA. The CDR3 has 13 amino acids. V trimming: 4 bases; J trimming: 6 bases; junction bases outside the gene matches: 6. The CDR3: CSVGQGKGNEQFF. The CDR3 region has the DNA TGCAGCGTTGGACAGGGTAAAGGCAATGAGCAGTTCTTC.

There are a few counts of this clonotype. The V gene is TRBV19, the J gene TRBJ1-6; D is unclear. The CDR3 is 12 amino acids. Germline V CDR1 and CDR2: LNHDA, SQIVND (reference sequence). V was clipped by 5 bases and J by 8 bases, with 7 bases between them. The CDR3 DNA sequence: TGTGCCAGTAGTCGTCAGTATTCACCCCTCCACTTT. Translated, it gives CASSRQYSPLHF.

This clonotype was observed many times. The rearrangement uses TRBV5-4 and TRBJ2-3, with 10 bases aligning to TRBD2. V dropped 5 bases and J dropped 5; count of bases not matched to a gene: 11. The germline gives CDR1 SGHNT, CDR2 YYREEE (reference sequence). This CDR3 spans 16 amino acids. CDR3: CASRPSSGRALDTQYF. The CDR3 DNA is TGTGCCAGCAGGCCCTCAAGCGGGAGGGCCTTAGATACGCAGTATTTT.

The CDR3 here is CASSLGDSSAQETQYF. DNA of the CDR3: TGCGCCAGCAGCTTGGGGGACAGCTCAGCTCAAGAGACCCAGTACTTC. The chain has TRBV5-1 and TRBJ2-5, with 7 bases matching TRBD1. Losses at the gene ends were 0 bases for V and 2 bases for J; bases not matched to a gene: 7. Germline lookup yields CDR1 SGHRS and CDR2 YFSETQ. CDR3 length: 16 residues.

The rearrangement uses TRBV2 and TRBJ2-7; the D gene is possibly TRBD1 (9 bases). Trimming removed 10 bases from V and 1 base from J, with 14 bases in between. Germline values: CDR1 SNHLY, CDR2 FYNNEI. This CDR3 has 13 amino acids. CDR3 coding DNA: TGTGCCACGGGGGGGACAGGGTCCTACGAGCAGTACTTC. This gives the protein CATGGTGSYEQYF.

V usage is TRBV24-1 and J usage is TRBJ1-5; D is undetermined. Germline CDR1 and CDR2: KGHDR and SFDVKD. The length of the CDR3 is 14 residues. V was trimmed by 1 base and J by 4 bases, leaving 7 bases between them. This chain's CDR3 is CATSDFRTNQPQHF. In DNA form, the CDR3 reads TGTGCCACCAGTGATTTTAGAACAAATCAGCCCCAGCATTTT.

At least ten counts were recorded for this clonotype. In DNA form, the CDR3 reads TGCGCCAGCAGCTTGGGGGACAGCAATGAAAAACTGTTTTTT. It encodes CASSLGDSNEKLFF. The V gene is TRBV5-1, the J gene TRBJ1-4, with TRBD1 matching over 7 bases. With V trimmed by 0 bases and J by 5 bases, 1 base remained unmatched. The CDR3 is 14 amino acids. Germline CDR1 is SGHRS and CDR2 is YFSETQ.

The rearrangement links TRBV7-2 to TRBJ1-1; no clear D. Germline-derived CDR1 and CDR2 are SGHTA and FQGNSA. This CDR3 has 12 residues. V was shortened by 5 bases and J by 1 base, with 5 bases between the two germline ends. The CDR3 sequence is CASSRGNTEAFF. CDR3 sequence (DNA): TGTGCCAGCAGCCGCGGGAACACTGAAGCTTTCTTT.

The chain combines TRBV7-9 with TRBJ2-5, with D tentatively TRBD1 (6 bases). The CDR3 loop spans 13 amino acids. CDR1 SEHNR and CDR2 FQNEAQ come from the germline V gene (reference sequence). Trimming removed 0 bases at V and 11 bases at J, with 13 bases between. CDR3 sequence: CASSLAQGWAQYF. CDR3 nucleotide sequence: TGTGCCAGCAGCTTAGCGCAGGGGTGGGCTCAGTACTTC.

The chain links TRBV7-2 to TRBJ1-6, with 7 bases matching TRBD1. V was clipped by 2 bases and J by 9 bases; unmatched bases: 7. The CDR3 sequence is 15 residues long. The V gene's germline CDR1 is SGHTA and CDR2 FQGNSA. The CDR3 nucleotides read TGTGCCAGCAGCTTACCGGGACAGAGCGGTTCACCCCTCCACTTT. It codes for CASSLPGQSGSPLHF.

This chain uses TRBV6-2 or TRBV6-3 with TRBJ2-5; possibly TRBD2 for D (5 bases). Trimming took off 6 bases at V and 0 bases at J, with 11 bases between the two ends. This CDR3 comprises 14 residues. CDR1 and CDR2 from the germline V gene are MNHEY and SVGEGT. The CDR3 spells CASRGAEYQETQYF. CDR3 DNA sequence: TGTGCCAGCAGGGGAGCGGAGTACCAAGAGACCCAGTACTTC.

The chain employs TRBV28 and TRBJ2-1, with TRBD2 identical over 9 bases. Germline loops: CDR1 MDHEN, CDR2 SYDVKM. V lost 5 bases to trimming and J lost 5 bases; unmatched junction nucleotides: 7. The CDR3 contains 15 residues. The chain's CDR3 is CASSGEREAHNEQFF. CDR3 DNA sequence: TGTGCCAGCAGTGGGGAGCGGGAGGCTCACAATGAGCAGTTCTTC.

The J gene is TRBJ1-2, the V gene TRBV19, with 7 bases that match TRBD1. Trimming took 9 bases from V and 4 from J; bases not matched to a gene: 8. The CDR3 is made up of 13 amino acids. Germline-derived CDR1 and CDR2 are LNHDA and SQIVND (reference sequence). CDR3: CASRTGGSYGYTF. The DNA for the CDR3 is TGTGCCAGCCGGACAGGAGGGTCCTATGGCTACACCTTC.

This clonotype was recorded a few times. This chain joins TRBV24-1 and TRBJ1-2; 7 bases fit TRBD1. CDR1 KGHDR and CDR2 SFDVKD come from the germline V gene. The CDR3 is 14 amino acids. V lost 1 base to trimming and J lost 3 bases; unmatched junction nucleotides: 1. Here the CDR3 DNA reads TGTGCCACCAGTGATTTTGACAGGGACTATGGCTACACCTTC. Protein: CATSDFDRDYGYTF.

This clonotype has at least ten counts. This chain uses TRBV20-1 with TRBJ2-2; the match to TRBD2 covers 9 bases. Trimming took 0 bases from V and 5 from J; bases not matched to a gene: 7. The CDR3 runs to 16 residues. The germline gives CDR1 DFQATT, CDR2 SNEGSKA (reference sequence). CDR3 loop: CSARDTGTSLTGELFF. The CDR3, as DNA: TGCAGTGCTAGAGACACCGGGACTAGCCTGACCGGGGAGCTGTTTTTT.

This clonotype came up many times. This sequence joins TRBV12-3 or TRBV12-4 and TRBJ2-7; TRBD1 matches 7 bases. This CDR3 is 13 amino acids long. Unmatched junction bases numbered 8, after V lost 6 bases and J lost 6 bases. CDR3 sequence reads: CASSDRVLGEQYF. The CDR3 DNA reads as TGTGCCAGCAGCGACAGGGTTCTGGGCGAGCAGTACTTC.

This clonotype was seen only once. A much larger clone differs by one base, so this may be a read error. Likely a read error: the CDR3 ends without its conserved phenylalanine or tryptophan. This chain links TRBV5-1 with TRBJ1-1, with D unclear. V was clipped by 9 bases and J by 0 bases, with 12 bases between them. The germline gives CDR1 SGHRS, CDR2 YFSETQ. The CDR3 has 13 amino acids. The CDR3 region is CATLHVMNTEAFL. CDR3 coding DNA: TGCGCCACCCTACATGTCATGAACACTGAAGCTTTCCTT.

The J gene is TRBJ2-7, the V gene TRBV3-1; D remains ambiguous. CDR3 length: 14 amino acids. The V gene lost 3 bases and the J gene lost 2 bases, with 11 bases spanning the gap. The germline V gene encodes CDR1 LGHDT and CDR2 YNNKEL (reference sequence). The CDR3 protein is CASSHLYVPYEQYF. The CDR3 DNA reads TGTGCCAGCAGCCACCTATACGTCCCCTACGAGCAGTACTTC.

CDR3 coding DNA: TGTGCCAGCAGCCAAATGGGAGTCGCCTACGAGCAGTACTTC. Protein: CASSQMGVAYEQYF. The chain joins TRBV7-6 to TRBJ2-7; D is possibly TRBD2 (5 bases). The ends were cut back, 5 bases at V and 2 bases at J, with 13 bases in the middle. The germline V gene encodes CDR1 SGHVS and CDR2 FNYEAQ. This CDR3 spans 14 amino acids.